A single sample gave rise to the 13 T cell receptor beta chains below, sequenced in a study of cytomegalovirus exposure and HLA in healthy donors. The PCR was carried out with 60 Vbeta primers and 13 Jbeta primers. The protocol was immunoSEQ multiplex PCR, while the TCRdb copy is restricted to in-frame clones and leaves out a portion. Here the sample spans about 95,000 clones, approximately 80% being singletons. Sequenced input: PBMCs. Receptor source: a woman aged 40 to 50 in good health and CMV-seropositive.

The chain is built from TRBV2 and TRBJ2-3; 9 nucleotides match TRBD2. J was trimmed by 9 bases and V by 3 bases; bases with no gene match: 7. This CDR3 spans 14 amino acids. Germline V lookup: CDR1 SNHLY, CDR2 FYNNEI. The CDR3 loop reads CASSEGSGSFTQYF. DNA for the CDR3: TGTGCCAGCAGTGAGGGTAGCGGGAGTTTCACGCAGTATTTT.

This rearrangement joins TRBV6-5 to TRBJ2-5, with 9 nucleotides matching TRBD1. TRBJ2-7 explains the end of the DNA better; the J call may be wrong. This CDR3 is 14 amino acids long. Germline V CDR1 and CDR2: MNHEY, SVGAGI. This chain's CDR3 is CASSPRTGAYEQYF. Here the CDR3 DNA reads TGTGCCAGCAGTCCAAGGACAGGGGCCTACGAGCAGTACTTC.

The V and J genes are TRBV4-1 and TRBJ2-7; no firm D call. Germline assignment: CDR1 MGHRA and CDR2 YSYEKL. V dropped 5 bases and J dropped 5 bases, with 13 bases sitting between them. The CDR3 runs 13 residues. The CDR3 region has the DNA TGCGCCAGCAGCTACTACCTCTCGGACGAGCAGTACTTC. Translating gives CASSYYLSDEQYF.

This chain connects TRBV5-6 to TRBJ2-3, with 11 bases that match TRBD1. J lost 3 bases, V lost 4 bases, and 4 bases had no gene match. Looked up from germline, CDR1 is SGHDT and CDR2 is YYEEEE. This CDR3 contains 15 residues. The CDR3 DNA sequence: TGTGCCAGCAGCATGGACAGGGGGCGAACAGATACGCAGTATTTT. It encodes CASSMDRGRTDTQYF.

The chain recombines TRBV4-2 with TRBJ2-2; unclear D gene. The germline gives CDR1 LGHNA, CDR2 YNFKEQ. Trimming left V 4 bases short and J 4 bases short, with 19 bases between. The CDR3 is 17 amino acids. The CDR3, as DNA: TGTGCCAGCAGCCTATCCCTAGTCCTCACCTCCACCGGGGAGCTGTTTTTT. Translation gives CASSLSLVLTSTGELFF.

This chain uses TRBV9 with TRBJ1-1, with D possibly being TRBD1 (5 bases). CDR1 SGDLS and CDR2 YYNGEE come from the germline V gene. Deletions cut 3 bases from V and 0 bases from J, with 18 bases between. The CDR3 is 17 amino acids. CDR3 residues: CASSGDPLKTVNTEAFF. DNA of the CDR3: TGTGCCAGCAGCGGCGATCCCCTCAAGACAGTGAACACTGAAGCTTTCTTT.

V usage is TRBV5-1 and J usage is TRBJ2-3; D is uncertain. The CDR3 length is 12 residues. Germline V gene sequence: CDR1 SGHRS, CDR2 YFSETQ. V was trimmed by 2 bases and J by 5 bases, leaving 6 bases between them. CDR3 coding DNA: TGCGCCAGCAGCTTTTTCGGAGATACGCAGTATTTT. Translating gives CASSFFGDTQYF.

The genes are TRBV12-5 and TRBJ2-3; TRBD2 matches at 9 bases. This CDR3 has 15 amino acids. J gave up 1 base and V 1 base, and 0 bases lay outside the gene matches. The V gene's germline CDR1 is LGHNT and CDR2 FRNRAP. The CDR3 region is CASGLGLAGTDTQYF. CDR3 in DNA: TGTGCTAGTGGTTTGGGACTAGCGGGCACAGATACGCAGTATTTT.

The chain joins TRBV29-1 to TRBJ2-1; TRBD2 matches 10 bases. Germline V gene lookup returns CDR1 SQVTM and CDR2 ANQGSEA. The V gene end was trimmed by 6 bases and the J gene end by 4 bases; junction bases not matched to a gene: 9. The CDR3 contains 15 residues. The CDR3 here is CSVPTGTSVYNEQFF. In nucleotides, the CDR3 is TGCAGCGTCCCTACCGGGACTAGCGTTTACAATGAGCAGTTCTTC.

The chain is built from TRBV12-2 and TRBJ1-2; TRBD1 is taken as the D call from the table, unchecked against the DNA. TRBV12-2 is given as a pseudogene. CDR3 size: 12 residues. The CDR3 region has the DNA TGTGCAAGTCGCTTAAGCAGGGATGGCTACACCTTC. This codes for CASRLSRDGYTF.

A few counts support this clone. The V and J genes are TRBV7-2 and TRBJ2-1; 7 bases fit TRBD1. Germline V lookup: CDR1 SGHTA, CDR2 FQGNSA. This CDR3 spans 13 amino acids. V lost 5 bases and J lost 9; bases outside the gene matches: 7. CDR3 nucleotides: TGTGCCAGCAGCGTTCAGGGGGACGGTGAGCAGTTCTTC. Translated, it gives CASSVQGDGEQFF. The full variable domain, with the rest looked up from reference TRBV7-2 and TRBJ2-1, is GAGVSQSPSNKVTEKGKDVELRCDPISGHTALYWYRQSLGQGLEFLIYFQGNSAPDKSGLPSDRFSAERTGGSVSTLTIQRTQQEDSAVYLCASSVQGDGEQFFGPGTRLTVL.

In nucleotides, the CDR3 is TGTGCCAGCAGCGTAGGAGTGGGAAACACCATATATTTT. The encoded protein is CASSVGVGNTIYF. The chain employs TRBV9 and TRBJ1-3; D not resolved. The CDR3 has 13 amino acids. Trimming took off 0 bases at V and 4 bases at J, with 5 bases between the two ends. CDR1 is SGDLS and CDR2 is YYNGEE in the germline V gene.

The rearrangement uses TRBV2 and TRBJ2-7, with no clear D. CDR3 length: 12 amino acids. V dropped 4 bases and J dropped 2 bases, with 6 bases sitting between them. The germline gives CDR1 SNHLY, CDR2 FYNNEI. As DNA, the CDR3 is TGTGCCAGCAGTGTGGCAGCCTACGAGCAGTACTTC. Translation: CASSVAAYEQYF.